Included here is one TCR beta chain sequence, with context. Antigen: not known. The CDR3 contains 14 residues. Germline-derived CDR1 and CDR2 are LNHDA and SQIVND (reference sequence). V shed 4 bases, J shed 6 bases, and the junction held 0 bases outside the gene matches. This record belongs to a study of T cell responses to AZD1222 COVID-19 vaccine. Whole-study context: Second-dose intervals of approximately 4 or approximately 12 weeks were pooled.

Study conclusions and caveats: Baseline seropositives among AZD1222 recipients totaled only 5 to 7.

TCRdb keeps only in-frame clones here, not all; method: immunoSEQ multiplex PCR. Among around 100,000 clones listed, around 90% were seen once. The rearrangement uses TRBV19 and TRBJ2-2, with 12 bases fitting TRBD2. The receptor's source is an adult in good health. The sequences come from peripheral blood, collected on day 0 of AZD1222 vaccination. The CDR3 protein is CASSTSGRAGELFF. The CDR3 DNA reads TGTGCCAGTAGTACTAGCGGGAGGGCCGGGGAGCTGTTTTTT.